This T cell receptor (beta chain) was captured in a study of shared clonotypes between healthy human individuals. From germline, CDR1 is MGHDK and CDR2 SYGVNS. The V gene lost 1 base and the J gene lost 5 bases, with 11 bases spanning the gap. The CDR3 length is 14 residues. TCRdb's table, derived via immunoSEQ multiplex PCR, lists solely in-frame clones and lacks some. The sample carries some 1,400,000 clones, about 96% recorded once. Input material: naive CD4+ T cells sorted from blood. Subset in this sample: CD45RA+ positively selected. The rearrangement joins TRBV25-1 to TRBJ2-5, with D possibly TRBD2 on 5 matching bases. This TCR was sampled from a man younger than 40 in good health. The CDR3 bases are TGTGCCAGCAGTGAATTTCAAACTAGGGAGACCCAGTACTTC. Translation gives CASSEFQTRETQYF.